This TCR beta chain is from a study of blood T cell repertoires in COVID-19. In the authors' workflow: Using reference gene primer amplification, nucleated cell counts were estimated. Some clones are missing from TCRdb's copy, which holds only in-frame ones; the method was immunoSEQ multiplex PCR. V, J and clone size are taken as reported in that table, and D and trimming were inferred from the DNA itself. The sample shows 350,000 to 450,000 clones, around 87% of them seen only once. The CDR3 loop spans 14 amino acids. The germline V gene has CDR1 ENHRY and CDR2 SYGVKD. Trimming pared 9 bases from V and 1 base from J, leaving 12 bases between. A single count supports this clone.

Sequencing was performed on PBMCs or T cells enriched from blood (not recorded which). This receptor was obtained from a man aged 25 to 40 who had recovered from COVID-19. The chain couples TRBV10-3 to TRBJ2-2, with D uncertain. CDR3 DNA sequence: TGTGCCATTACTACGCGTTTGAACACCGGGGAGCTGTTTTTT. Translated, it gives CAITTRLNTGELFF.